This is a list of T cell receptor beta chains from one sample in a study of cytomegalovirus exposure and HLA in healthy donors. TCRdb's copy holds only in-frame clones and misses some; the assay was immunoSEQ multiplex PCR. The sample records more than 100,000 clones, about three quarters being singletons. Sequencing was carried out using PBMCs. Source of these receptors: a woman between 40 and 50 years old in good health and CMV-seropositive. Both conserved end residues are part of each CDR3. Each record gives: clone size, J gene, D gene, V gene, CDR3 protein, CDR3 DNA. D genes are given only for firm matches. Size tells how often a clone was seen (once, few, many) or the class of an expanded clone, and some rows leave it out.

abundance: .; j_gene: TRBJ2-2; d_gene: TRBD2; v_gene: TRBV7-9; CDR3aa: CASSSQRGGFTGELFF; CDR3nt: TGTGCCAGCAGCAGCCAGCGGGGGGGCTTCACCGGGGAGCTGTTTTTT
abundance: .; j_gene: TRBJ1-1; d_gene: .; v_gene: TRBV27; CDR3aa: CASGWGVEAFF; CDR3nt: TGTGCCAGCGGGTGGGGGGTTGAAGCTTTCTTT
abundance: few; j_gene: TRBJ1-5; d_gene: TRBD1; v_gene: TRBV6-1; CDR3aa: CASTPGQGADQPQHF; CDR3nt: TGTGCCAGCACCCCGGGACAGGGAGCCGATCAGCCCCAGCATTTT
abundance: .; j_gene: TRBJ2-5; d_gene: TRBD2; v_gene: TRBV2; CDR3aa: CASSGQRGDETQYF; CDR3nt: TGTGCCAGCAGTGGGCAGCGGGGGGACGAGACCCAGTACTTC
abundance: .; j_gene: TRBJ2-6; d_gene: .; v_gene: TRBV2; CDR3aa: CASSAGVWANVLTF; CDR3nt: TGTGCCAGCAGTGCGGGGGTCTGGGCCAACGTCCTGACTTTC
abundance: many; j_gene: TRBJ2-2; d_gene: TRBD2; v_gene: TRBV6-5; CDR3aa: CASSYGGGTGELFF; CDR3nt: TGTGCCAGCAGTTACGGCGGGGGAACCGGGGAGCTGTTTTTT
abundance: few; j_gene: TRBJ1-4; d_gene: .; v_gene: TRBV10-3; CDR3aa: CAISRGRNEKLFF; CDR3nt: TGTGCCATCAGCAGGGGAAGGAATGAAAAACTGTTTTTT
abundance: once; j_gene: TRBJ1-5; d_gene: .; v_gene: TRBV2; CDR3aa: CASNWAGQPQHF; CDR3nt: TGTGCCAGCAACTGGGCAGGTCAGCCCCAGCATTTT
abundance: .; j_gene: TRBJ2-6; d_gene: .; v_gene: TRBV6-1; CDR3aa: CASSLDRANVLTF; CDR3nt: TGTGCCAGCAGTTTGGACAGGGCCAACGTCCTGACTTTC
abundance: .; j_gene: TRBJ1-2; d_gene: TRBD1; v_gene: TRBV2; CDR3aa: CASSTLGQAGGYTF; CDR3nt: TGTGCCAGCAGTACCCTTGGACAGGCTGGCGGCTACACCTTC
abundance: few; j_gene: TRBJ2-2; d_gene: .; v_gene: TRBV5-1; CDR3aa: CASSLEGGPGGELFF; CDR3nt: TGCGCCAGCAGCTTGGAGGGGGGGCCCGGCGGGGAGCTGTTTTTT
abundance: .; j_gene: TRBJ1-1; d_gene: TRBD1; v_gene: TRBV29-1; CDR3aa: CSVNGQVTAEAFF; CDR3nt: TGCAGCGTAAACGGACAGGTGACGGCTGAAGCTTTCTTT
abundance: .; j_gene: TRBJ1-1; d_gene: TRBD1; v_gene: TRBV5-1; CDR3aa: CASSSGQEAEAFF; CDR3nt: TGCGCCAGCAGTTCTGGACAGGAGGCTGAAGCTTTCTTT
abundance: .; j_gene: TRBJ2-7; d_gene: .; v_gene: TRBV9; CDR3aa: CASSVVGGHSYEQYF; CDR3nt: TGTGCCAGCAGCGTCGTGGGGGGGCACTCCTACGAGCAGTACTTC
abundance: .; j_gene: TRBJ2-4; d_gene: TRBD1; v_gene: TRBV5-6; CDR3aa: CASSVTGSNIQYF; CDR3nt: TGTGCCAGCAGCGTGACAGGGAGTAACATTCAGTACTTC
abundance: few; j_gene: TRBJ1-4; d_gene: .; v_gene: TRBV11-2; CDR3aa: CASSSDRWDEKLFF; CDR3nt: TGTGCCAGCAGCTCCGACAGGTGGGATGAAAAACTGTTTTTT
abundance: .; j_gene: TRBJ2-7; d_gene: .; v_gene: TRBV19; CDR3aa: CASSMSGEGEQYF; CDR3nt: TGTGCCAGTAGTATGAGTGGAGAGGGCGAGCAGTACTTC
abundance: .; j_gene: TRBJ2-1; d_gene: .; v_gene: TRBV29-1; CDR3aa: CSVEASADEQFF; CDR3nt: TGCAGCGTTGAAGCTTCTGCGGATGAGCAGTTCTTC
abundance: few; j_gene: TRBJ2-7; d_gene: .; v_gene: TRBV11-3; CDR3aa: CASSLGSEAYEQYF; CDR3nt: TGTGCCAGCAGCTTAGGCAGCGAGGCCTACGAGCAGTACTTC